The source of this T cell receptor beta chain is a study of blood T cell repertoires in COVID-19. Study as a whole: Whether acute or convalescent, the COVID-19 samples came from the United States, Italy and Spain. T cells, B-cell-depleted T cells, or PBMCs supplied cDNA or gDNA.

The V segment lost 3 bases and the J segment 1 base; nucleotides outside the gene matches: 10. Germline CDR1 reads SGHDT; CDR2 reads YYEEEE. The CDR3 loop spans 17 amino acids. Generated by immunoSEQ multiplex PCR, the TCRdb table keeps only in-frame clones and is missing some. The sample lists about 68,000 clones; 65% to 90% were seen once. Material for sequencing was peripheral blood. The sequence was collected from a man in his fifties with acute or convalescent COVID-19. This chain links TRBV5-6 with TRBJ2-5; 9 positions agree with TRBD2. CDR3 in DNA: TGTGCCAGCAGCTCCCCATTGCAGCGGGGGGTCCAAGAGACCCAGTACTTC. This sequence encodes CASSSPLQRGVQETQYF.